The next 24 T cell receptor beta chains were all read from a single sample in a study of identical twins. Each CDR3 protein gets one entry after TCRdb re-called the 5' RACE reads with MiXCR. This table holds approximately 500,000 distinct CDR3 sequences, 24% found once. This sample was also put to use in a study of T cells expressing NK-cell markers.

The material sequenced was CD4+ T cells sorted from blood. These receptors originate from a young woman in good health.

The chain is built from TRBV20-1 and TRBJ2-4; D is undetermined. The CDR3 is made up of 14 amino acids. CDR1 DFQATT and CDR2 SNEGSKA come from the germline V gene (reference sequence). V lost 5 bases and J lost 0, with 11 bases in between. Here the CDR3 DNA reads TGCAGTGCTCTGGACGGAGTAGCCAAAAACATTCAGTACTTC. Encoded protein: CSALDGVAKNIQYF.

The rearrangement joins TRBV20-1 to TRBJ2-6; D call uncertain. The CDR3 has 14 amino acids. Germline V lookup: CDR1 DFQATT, CDR2 SNEGSKA (reference sequence). The ends were cut back, 3 bases at V and 2 bases at J, with 8 bases in the middle. The CDR3 DNA is TGCAGTGCTAGTTTCCAACCTGGGGCCAACGTCCTGACTTTC. Encoded protein: CSASFQPGANVLTF.

This clonotype was observed a few times. The rearrangement links TRBV5-1 to TRBJ2-3; D uncertain. Germline CDR1 and CDR2: SGHRS and YFSETQ. V was trimmed by 4 bases and J by 7 bases, leaving 16 bases between them. CDR3 length equals 14 residues. CDR3 in amino acids: CASSGNIIGNTQYF. The CDR3, as DNA: TGCGCCAGCAGCGGCAACATTATCGGAAATACGCAGTATTTT.

The chain carries TRBV4-1 and TRBJ2-3, with D unclear. Trimming removed 3 bases at V and 5 bases at J, with 12 bases between. This CDR3 has 14 amino acids. The germline CDR1 and CDR2 sequences are MGHRA and YSYEKL. The CDR3 spells CASSQASRGDTQYF. The CDR3 nucleotides are TGCGCCAGCAGCCAGGCCTCAAGAGGAGATACGCAGTATTTT.

The chain recombines TRBV20-1 with TRBJ2-5, with 9 bases aligning to TRBD1. The CDR3 length is 13 residues. CDR1 DFQATT and CDR2 SNEGSKA come from the germline V gene (reference sequence). The J segment lost 5 bases and the V segment lost 5 bases, leaving 6 bases of the junction unmatched. CDR3 nucleotides: TGCAGTGCTGGAAACAGGGGGCGGGAGACCCAGTACTTC. Its translation: CSAGNRGRETQYF.

The chain employs TRBV19 and TRBJ2-3; TRBD1 or TRBD2 may be the D gene (5 bases each). V shed 1 base and J shed 14 bases, with 19 bases lying between them. Germline V CDR1 and CDR2: LNHDA, SQIVND (reference sequence). The CDR3 loop spans 14 amino acids. CDR3 nucleotides: TGTGCCAGTAGTATAGGAGGGACCGGCCTAGCAACGTATTTT. Translated, it gives CASSIGGTGLATYF. Based on the CDR3 plus reference TRBV19 and TRBJ2-3, the full variable domain is DGGITQSPKYLFRKEGQNVTLSCEQNLNHDAMYWYRQDPGQGLRLIYYSQIVNDFQKGDIAEGYSVSREKKESFPLTVTSAQKNPTAFYLCASSIGGTGLATYFGPGTRLTVL.

This rearrangement joins TRBV2 to TRBJ2-5, with D perhaps TRBD1 or TRBD2 (5 bases each). V was clipped by 2 bases and J by 5 bases, with 6 bases between them. CDR3 length: 12 amino acids. Germline assignment: CDR1 SNHLY and CDR2 FYNNEI. CDR3 residues: CASSEWDETQYF. In DNA, the CDR3 is TGTGCCAGCAGTGAATGGGACGAGACCCAGTACTTC.

The table lists this clonotype with many counts. This chain joins TRBV12-3 or TRBV12-4 and TRBJ1-2; 8 bases match TRBD1. This CDR3 spans 13 amino acids. V was pared by 7 bases and J by 3 bases, with 4 bases of the junction left unmatched. CDR3 sequence reads: CASILTGDYGYTF. CDR3 sequence (DNA): TGTGCCAGCATACTGACAGGGGACTATGGCTACACCTTC.

This clonotype was recorded a few times. The chain combines TRBV12-3 or TRBV12-4 with TRBJ2-7; 7 bases line up with TRBD2. Trimming at V came to 7 bases and at J to 6 bases, leaving 9 bases not matched to a gene. The CDR3 is 13 amino acids. The CDR3 protein is CASKGRDRAEQYF. As DNA, the CDR3 is TGTGCCAGCAAAGGGAGGGATCGGGCCGAGCAGTACTTC.

This chain links TRBV7-2 with TRBJ2-3, with TRBD2 as a possible D gene (5 bases). The CDR3 is made up of 16 amino acids. V dropped 4 bases and J dropped 5 bases, with 19 bases sitting between them. Germline CDR1 SGHTA, CDR2 FQGNSA. In nucleotides, the CDR3 is TGTGCCAGCAGCTCTTGGTTCGTCGGGGTGAGAGATACGCAGTATTTT. Encoded protein: CASSSWFVGVRDTQYF.

J is TRBJ2-3 and V is TRBV20-1; D is perhaps TRBD2 (6 bases). Germline CDR1 DFQATT, CDR2 SNEGSKA (reference sequence). Trimming shortened V by 0 bases and J by 1 base, and 11 bases separated the two germline ends. The CDR3 runs to 15 residues. The CDR3 DNA is TGCAGTGCTAGAGATCTAGCGTGGGGCACAGATACGCAGTATTTT. Encoded protein: CSARDLAWGTDTQYF.

This rearrangement joins TRBV5-1 to TRBJ2-6; maybe TRBD2 (5 bases). Trimming took off 4 bases at V and 0 bases at J, with 11 bases between the two ends. Germline assignment: CDR1 SGHRS and CDR2 YFSETQ. CDR3 size: 16 residues. The CDR3 loop reads CASSQRASSGANVLTF. The CDR3 region has the DNA TGCGCCAGCAGCCAGAGGGCGAGCTCTGGGGCCAACGTCCTGACTTTC. The variable domain in full, with the rest retrieved from reference TRBV5-1 and TRBJ2-6, is KAGVTQTPRYLIKTRGQQVTLSCSPISGHRSVSWYQQTPGQGLQFLFEYFSETQRNKGNFPGRFSGRQFSNSRSEMNVSTLELGDSALYLCASSQRASSGANVLTFGAGSRLTVL.

This clonotype came up a few times. This chain uses TRBV12-3 or TRBV12-4 with TRBJ2-7; 10 bases map to TRBD2. The junction had 9 bases not matched to a gene; V was cut back by 3 bases and J by 7 bases. The CDR3 is 15 residues long. CDR3 loop: CASSLSGGASREQYF. The CDR3 DNA is TGTGCCAGCAGTTTGAGCGGGGGGGCGTCTAGGGAGCAGTACTTC.

This chain uses TRBV20-1 with TRBJ1-2, with D hard to call. CDR3 length equals 11 residues. CDR1 is DFQATT and CDR2 is SNEGSKA in the germline V gene (reference sequence). With 4 bases removed from V and 7 bases from J, the gap between germline ends came to 10 bases. For the CDR3, the DNA is TGCAGTGCTACTGTTGTTTCTGGCTACACCTTC. Residues: CSATVVSGYTF.

The chain joins TRBV5-1 to TRBJ2-2; TRBD1 matches 7 bases. Germline CDR1 and CDR2: SGHRS and YFSETQ. CDR3 length equals 17 residues. The V and J ends lost 1 base and 1 base, in that order; junction bases with no gene match: 7. This CDR3 reads CASSLRHRQGNTGELFF. The CDR3 DNA follows: TGCGCCAGCAGCTTGCGGCACCGACAGGGGAACACCGGGGAGCTGTTTTTT.

The rearrangement joins TRBV5-1 to TRBJ1-5; D gene uncertain. The ends were cut back, 0 bases at V and 6 bases at J, with 7 bases in the middle. Germline V gene sequence: CDR1 SGHRS, CDR2 YFSETQ. This CDR3 spans 13 amino acids. CDR3 in amino acids: CASSLEASQPQHF. CDR3 nucleotides: TGCGCCAGCAGCTTGGAAGCGAGTCAGCCCCAGCATTTT.

The chain is built from TRBV20-1 and TRBJ2-3; a possible D gene is TRBD1 (6 bases). Germline V gene sequence: CDR1 DFQATT, CDR2 SNEGSKA (reference sequence). The CDR3 length is 14 residues. Trimming left V 5 bases short and J 10 bases short, with 22 bases between. CDR3 DNA sequence: TGCAGTGCTGAGCGACAACGAGGGGGTTTGGCGCAGTATTTT. Residues: CSAERQRGGLAQYF.

The chain is built from TRBV9 and TRBJ2-7; TRBD2 matches 9 bases. This CDR3 is built from 15 residues. Losses at the gene ends were 0 bases for V and 4 bases for J; bases not matched to a gene: 5. Germline lookup yields CDR1 SGDLS and CDR2 YYNGEE. CDR3 region: CASSVEGTSMYEQYF. DNA for the CDR3: TGTGCCAGCAGCGTAGAGGGGACTAGCATGTACGAGCAGTACTTC.

The genes are TRBV10-1 and TRBJ1-4; the match to TRBD1 covers 7 bases. The CDR3 extends over 14 amino acids. Germline lookup yields CDR1 WNHNN and CDR2 SYGVQD (reference sequence). The J segment lost 0 bases and the V segment lost 6 bases, leaving 1 base of the junction unmatched. CDR3 loop: CASSTGATNEKLFF. The CDR3 DNA reads as TGCGCCAGCAGCACAGGGGCAACTAATGAAAAACTGTTTTTT.

This clonotype has only a few counts. J is TRBJ1-1 and V is TRBV29-1; D is uncertain. The CDR3 has 14 amino acids. The V and J ends lost 4 bases and 1 base respectively, with 13 bases between them. Germline V gene lookup returns CDR1 SQVTM and CDR2 ANQGSEA. The DNA of the CDR3 is TGCAGCGTTGTGGTAAGAGGCCCGAACACTGAAGCTTTCTTT. Translated: CSVVVRGPNTEAFF.

This clonotype showed up just a few times. The chain links TRBV20-1 to TRBJ2-1; D may be TRBD2 (5 bases). V was trimmed by 6 bases and J by 7 bases, leaving 16 bases between them. Per the germline V gene, CDR1 is DFQATT and CDR2 is SNEGSKA (reference sequence). The CDR3 loop spans 13 amino acids. DNA of the CDR3: TGCAGTGCCGTGAGGGTAGCTGTAAATGAGCAGTTCTTC. Translating it yields CSAVRVAVNEQFF.

The V and J genes are TRBV7-9 and TRBJ2-1; D is unclear. Trimming shortened V by 5 bases and J by 0 bases, and 14 bases separated the two germline ends. CDR3 length: 16 residues. Germline lookup yields CDR1 SEHNR and CDR2 FQNEAQ (reference sequence). This CDR3 reads CASSLTLPSSYNEQFF. CDR3 nucleotides: TGTGCCAGCAGCCTCACGTTACCCAGCTCCTACAATGAGCAGTTCTTC.

The chain has TRBV2 and TRBJ2-7, with 7 bases aligning to TRBD1. V shed 6 bases and J 4 bases; nucleotides not matched to a gene: 9. From germline, CDR1 is SNHLY and CDR2 FYNNEI. This CDR3 contains 14 residues. CDR3 residues: CASRGPDRRYEQYF. CDR3 DNA sequence: TGTGCCAGCAGAGGCCCGGACAGGCGATACGAGCAGTACTTC.

There are many counts of this clonotype. CDR3 protein: CASSRWTGNYGYTF. CDR3 in DNA: TGTGCCAGCAGCCGTTGGACAGGGAACTATGGCTACACCTTC. The chain is built from TRBV12-3 or TRBV12-4 and TRBJ1-2; TRBD1 agrees at 8 bases. V lost 6 bases and J lost 2; bases outside the gene matches: 5. CDR3 length: 14 amino acids.